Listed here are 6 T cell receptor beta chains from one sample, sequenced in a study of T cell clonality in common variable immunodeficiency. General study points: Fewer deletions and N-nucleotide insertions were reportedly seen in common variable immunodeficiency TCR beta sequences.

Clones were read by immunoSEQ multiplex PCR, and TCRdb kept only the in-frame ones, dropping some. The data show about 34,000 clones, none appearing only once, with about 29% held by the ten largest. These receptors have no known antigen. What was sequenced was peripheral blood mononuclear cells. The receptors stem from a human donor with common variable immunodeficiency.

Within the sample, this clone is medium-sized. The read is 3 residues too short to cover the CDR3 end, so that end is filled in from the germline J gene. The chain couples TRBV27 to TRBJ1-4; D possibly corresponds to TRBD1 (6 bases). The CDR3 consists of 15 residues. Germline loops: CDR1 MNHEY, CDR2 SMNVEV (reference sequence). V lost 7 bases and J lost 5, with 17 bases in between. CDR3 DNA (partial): TGTGCCAGCACTCAACGGGGGGGCGTAAATGAAAAA. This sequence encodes CASTQRGGVNEK. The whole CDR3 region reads CASTQRGGVNEKLFF.

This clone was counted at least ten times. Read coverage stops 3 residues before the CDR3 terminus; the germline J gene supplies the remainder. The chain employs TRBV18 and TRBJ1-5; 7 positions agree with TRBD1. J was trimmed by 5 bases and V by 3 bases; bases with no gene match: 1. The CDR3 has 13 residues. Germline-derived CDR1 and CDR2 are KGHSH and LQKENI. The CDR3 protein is CASSPQGDQPQHF. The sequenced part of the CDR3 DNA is TGTGCCAGCTCACCTCAGGGGGATCAGCCC.

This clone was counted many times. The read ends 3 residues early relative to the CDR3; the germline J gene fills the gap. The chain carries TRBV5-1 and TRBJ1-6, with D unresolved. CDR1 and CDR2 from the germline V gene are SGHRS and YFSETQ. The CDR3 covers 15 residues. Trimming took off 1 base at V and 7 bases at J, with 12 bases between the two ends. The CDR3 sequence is CASSLIGLTNSPLHF. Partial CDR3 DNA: TGCGCCAGCAGCTTGATCGGACTTACCAATTCACCC.

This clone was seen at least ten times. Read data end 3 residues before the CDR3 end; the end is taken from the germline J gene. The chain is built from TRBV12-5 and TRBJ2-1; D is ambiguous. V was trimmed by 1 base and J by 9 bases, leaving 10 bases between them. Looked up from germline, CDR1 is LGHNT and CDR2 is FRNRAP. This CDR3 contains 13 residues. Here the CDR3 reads CASGLGSPIEQFF. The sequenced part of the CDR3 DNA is TGTGCTAGTGGTTTGGGAAGCCCTATTGAG.

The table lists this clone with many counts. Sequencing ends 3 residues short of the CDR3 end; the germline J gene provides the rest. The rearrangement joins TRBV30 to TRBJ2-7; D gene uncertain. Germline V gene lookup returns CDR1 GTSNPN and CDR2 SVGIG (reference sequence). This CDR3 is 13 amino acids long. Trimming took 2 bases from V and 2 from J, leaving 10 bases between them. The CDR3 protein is CAWSIGQTYEQYF. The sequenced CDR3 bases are TGTGCCTGGAGTATAGGGCAAACCTACGAG. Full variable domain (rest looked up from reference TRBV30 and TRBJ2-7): SQTIHQWPATLVQPVGSPLSLECTVEGTSNPNLYWYRQAAGRGLQLLFYSVGIGQISSEVPQNLSASRPQDRQFILSSKKLLLSDSGFYLCAWSIGQTYEQYFGPGTRLTVT.

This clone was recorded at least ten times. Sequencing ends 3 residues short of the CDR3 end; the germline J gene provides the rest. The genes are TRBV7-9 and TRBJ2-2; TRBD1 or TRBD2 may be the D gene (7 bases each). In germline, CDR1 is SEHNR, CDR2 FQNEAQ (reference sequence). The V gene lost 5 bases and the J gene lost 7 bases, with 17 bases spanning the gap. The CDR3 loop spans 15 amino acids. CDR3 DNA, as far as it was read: TGTGCCAGCAGCCAGGGGGAGGGCCGTGGCGGGGAG. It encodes CASSQGEGRGGE. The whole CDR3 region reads CASSQGEGRGGELFF.